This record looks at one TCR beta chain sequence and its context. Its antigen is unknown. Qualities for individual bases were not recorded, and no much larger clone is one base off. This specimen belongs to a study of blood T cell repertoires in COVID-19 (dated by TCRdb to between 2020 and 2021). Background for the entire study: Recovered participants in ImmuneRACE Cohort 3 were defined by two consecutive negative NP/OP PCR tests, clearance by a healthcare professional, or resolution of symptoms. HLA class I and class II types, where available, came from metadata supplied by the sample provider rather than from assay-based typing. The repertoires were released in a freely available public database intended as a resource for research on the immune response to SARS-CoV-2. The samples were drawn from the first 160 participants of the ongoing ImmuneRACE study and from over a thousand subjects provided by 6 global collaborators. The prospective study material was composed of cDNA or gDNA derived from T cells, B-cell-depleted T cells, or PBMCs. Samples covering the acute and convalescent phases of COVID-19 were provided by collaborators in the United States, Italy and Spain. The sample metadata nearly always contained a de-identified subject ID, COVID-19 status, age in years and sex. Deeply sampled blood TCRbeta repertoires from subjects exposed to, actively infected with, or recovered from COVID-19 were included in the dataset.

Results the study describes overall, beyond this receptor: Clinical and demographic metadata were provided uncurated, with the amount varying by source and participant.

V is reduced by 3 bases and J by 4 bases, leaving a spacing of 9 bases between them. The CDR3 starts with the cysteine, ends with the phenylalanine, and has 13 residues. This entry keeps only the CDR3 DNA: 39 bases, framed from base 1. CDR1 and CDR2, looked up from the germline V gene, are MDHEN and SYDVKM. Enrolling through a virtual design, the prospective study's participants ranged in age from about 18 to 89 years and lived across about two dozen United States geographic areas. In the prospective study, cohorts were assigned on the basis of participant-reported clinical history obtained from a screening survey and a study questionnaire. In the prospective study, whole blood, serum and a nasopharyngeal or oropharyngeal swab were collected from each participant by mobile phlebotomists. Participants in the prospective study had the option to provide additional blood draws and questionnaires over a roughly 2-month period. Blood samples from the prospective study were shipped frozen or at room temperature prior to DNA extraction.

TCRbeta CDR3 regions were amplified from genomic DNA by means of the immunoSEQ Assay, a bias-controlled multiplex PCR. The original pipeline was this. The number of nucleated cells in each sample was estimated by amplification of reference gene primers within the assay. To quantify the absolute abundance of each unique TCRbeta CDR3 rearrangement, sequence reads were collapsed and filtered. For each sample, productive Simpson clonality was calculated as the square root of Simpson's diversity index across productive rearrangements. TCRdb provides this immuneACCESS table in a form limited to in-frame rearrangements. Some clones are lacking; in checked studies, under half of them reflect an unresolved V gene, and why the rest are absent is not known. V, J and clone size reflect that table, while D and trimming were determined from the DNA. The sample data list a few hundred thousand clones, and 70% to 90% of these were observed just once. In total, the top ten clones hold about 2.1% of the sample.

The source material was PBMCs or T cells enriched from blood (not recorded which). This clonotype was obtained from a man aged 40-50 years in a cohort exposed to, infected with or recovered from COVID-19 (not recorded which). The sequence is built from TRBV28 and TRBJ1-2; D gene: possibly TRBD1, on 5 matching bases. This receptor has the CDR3 CASSLEGLYGYTF. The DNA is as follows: TGTGCCAGCAGTTTGGAGGGGCTCTATGGCTACACCTTC.